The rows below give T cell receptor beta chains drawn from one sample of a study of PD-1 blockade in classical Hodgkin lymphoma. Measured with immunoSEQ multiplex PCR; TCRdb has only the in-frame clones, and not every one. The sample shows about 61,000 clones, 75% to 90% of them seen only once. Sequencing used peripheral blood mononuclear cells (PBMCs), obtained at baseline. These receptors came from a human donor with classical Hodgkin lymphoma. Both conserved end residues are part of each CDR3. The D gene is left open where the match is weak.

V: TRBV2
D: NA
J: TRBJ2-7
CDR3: CASIGGGYEQYF

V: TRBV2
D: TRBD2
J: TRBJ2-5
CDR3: CASRPSSGGAETQYF

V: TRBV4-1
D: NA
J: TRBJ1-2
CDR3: CASSQDDSPTYGYTF

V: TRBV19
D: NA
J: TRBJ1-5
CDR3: CASSRTDKTNQPQHF

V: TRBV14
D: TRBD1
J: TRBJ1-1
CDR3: CASSEGTGGSEAFF

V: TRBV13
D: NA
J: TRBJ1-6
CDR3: CASSLGGTVYSPLHF

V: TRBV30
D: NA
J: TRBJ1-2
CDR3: CAWSPTYSRGATF

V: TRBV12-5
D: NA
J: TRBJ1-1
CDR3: CASGLGLGVNTEAFF

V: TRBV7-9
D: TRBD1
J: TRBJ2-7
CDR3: CASSLAQGGGQINEQYF

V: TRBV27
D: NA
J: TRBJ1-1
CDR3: CASSSIGGGNTEAFF

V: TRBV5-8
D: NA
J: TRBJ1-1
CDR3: CASSLAESPSKDTEAFF

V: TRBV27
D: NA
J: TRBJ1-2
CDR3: CASSLRGAGDINTF

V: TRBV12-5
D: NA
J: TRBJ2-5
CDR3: CASGSPGQGETQYF

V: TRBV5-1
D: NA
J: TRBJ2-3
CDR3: CASYSGTSTDTQYF

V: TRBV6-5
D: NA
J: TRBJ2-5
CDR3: CASSYSRQAVETQYF

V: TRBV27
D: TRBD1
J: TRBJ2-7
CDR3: CASFSGTASSYEQYF

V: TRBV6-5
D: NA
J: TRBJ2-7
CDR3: CASSYSSGNYEQYF

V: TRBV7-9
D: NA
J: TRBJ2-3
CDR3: CASTLPGEEDTQYF

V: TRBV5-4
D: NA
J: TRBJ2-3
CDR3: CASSRSIGQAGGDTQYF

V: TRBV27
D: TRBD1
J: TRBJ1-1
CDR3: CASSLTGTEAFF

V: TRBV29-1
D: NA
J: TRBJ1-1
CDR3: CSVKNTEAFF

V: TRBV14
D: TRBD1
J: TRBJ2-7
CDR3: CASSRDRIMVGYEQYF

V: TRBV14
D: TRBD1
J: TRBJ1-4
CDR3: CASSPRQGYNEKLFF

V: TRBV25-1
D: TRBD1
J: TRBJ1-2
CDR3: CASSQQGTAPYGYTF

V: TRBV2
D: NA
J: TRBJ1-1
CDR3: CASSVGKPEAFF

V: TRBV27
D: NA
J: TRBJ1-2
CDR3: CASSSRIFDGYTF

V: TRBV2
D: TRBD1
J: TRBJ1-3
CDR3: CARDRDRGAGNTIYF

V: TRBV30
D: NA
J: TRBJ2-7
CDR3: CAWSVFGVSEQYF